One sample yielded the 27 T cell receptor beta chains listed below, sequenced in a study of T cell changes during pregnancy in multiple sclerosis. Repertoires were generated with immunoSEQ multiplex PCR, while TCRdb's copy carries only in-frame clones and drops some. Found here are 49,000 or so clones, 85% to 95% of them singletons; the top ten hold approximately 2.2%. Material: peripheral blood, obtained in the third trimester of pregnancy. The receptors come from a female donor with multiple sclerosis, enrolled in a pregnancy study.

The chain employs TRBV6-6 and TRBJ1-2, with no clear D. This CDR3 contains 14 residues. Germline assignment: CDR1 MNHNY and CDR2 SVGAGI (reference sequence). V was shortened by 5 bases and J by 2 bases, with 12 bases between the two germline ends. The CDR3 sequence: CASSPYAENYGYTF. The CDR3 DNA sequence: TGTGCCAGCAGTCCCTACGCGGAAAACTATGGCTACACCTTC.

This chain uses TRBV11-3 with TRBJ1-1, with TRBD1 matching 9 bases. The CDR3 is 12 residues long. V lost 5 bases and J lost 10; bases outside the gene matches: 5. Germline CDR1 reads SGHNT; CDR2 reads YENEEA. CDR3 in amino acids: CASSAGQGRAFF. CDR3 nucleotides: TGTGCCAGCAGCGCCGGACAGGGGAGAGCTTTCTTT.

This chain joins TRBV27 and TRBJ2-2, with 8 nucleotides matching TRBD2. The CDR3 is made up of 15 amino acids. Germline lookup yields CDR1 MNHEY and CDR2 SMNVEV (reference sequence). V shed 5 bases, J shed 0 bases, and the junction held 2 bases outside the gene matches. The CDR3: CASSVSGTNTGELFF. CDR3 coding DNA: TGTGCCAGCAGTGTTAGCGGGACGAACACCGGGGAGCTGTTTTTT.

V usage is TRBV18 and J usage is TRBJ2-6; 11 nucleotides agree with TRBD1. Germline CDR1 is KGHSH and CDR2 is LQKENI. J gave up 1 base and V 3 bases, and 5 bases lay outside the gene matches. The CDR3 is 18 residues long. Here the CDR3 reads CASSPPGTGGSGANVLTF. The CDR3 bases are TGTGCCAGCTCACCTCCCGGGACAGGGGGGTCTGGGGCCAACGTCCTGACTTTC.

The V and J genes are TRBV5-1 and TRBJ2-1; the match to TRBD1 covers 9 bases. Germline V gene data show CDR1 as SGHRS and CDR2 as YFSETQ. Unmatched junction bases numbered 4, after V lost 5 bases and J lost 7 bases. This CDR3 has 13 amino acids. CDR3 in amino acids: CASRRTGVNEQFF. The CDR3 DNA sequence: TGCGCCAGCAGGAGGACAGGGGTGAATGAGCAGTTCTTC.

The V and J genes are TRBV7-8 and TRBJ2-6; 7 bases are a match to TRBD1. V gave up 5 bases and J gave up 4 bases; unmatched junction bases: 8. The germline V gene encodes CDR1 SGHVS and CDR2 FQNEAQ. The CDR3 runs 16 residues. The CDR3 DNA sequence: TGTGCCAGCAGCCCGAGTAGGGGGCCAGGGGCCAACGTCCTGACTTTC. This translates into CASSPSRGPGANVLTF. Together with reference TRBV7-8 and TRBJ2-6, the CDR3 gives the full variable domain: GAGVSQSPRYKVAKRGQDVALRCDPISGHVSLFWYQQALGQGPEFLTYFQNEAQLDKSGLPSDRFFAERPEGSVSTLKIQRTQQEDSAVYLCASSPSRGPGANVLTFGAGSRLTVL.

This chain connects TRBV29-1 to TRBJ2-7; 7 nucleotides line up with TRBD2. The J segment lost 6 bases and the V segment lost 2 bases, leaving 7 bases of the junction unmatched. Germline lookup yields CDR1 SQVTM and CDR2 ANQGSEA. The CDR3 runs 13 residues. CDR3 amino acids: CSVETSWGGEQYF. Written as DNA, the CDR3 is TGCAGCGTTGAAACCTCTTGGGGGGGCGAGCAGTACTTC.

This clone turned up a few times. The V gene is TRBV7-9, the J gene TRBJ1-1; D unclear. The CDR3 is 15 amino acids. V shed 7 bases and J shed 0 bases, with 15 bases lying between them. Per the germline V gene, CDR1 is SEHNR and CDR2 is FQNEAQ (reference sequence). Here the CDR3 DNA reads TGTGCCAGCATCCTAACCCCGGAGATGAACACTGAAGCTTTCTTT. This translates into CASILTPEMNTEAFF.

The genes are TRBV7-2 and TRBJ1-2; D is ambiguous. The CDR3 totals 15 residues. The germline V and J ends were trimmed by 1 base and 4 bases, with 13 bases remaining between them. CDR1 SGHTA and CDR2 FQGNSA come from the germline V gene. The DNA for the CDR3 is TGTGCCAGCAGCTTAGTAATCACAGATACCTATGGCTACACCTTC. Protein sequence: CASSLVITDTYGYTF.

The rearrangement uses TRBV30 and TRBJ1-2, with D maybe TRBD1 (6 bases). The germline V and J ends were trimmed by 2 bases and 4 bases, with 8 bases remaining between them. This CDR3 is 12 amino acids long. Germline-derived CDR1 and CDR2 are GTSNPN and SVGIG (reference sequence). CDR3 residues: CAWSKTGYGYTF. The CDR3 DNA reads TGTGCCTGGAGTAAGACAGGCTATGGCTACACCTTC.

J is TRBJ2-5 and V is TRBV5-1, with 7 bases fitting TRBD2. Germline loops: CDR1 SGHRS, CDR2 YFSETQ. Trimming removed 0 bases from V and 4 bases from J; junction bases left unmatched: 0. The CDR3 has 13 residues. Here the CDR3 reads CASSLGGGETQYF. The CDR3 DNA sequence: TGCGCCAGCAGCTTGGGGGGGGGAGAGACCCAGTACTTC.

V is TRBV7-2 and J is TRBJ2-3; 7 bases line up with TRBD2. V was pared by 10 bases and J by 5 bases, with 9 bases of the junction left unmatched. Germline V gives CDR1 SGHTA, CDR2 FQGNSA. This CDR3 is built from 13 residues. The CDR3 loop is CAIQSGVKDTQYF. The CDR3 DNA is TGTGCCATCCAGAGCGGGGTAAAAGATACGCAGTATTTT.

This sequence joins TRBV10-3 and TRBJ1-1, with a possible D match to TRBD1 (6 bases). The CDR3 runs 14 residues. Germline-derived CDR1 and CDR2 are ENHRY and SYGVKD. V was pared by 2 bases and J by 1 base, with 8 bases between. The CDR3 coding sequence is TGTGCCATCAGTGAGACAGGGCAGAACACTGAAGCTTTCTTT. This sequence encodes CAISETGQNTEAFF.

CDR3 sequence reads: CASSFRGESNQPQHF. CDR3 bases: TGTGCCAGCAGTTTCAGGGGTGAGAGCAATCAGCCCCAGCATTTT. The chain joins TRBV28 to TRBJ1-5, with D perhaps matching TRBD1 (6 bases). This CDR3 has 15 amino acids. V lost 3 bases to trimming and J lost 1 base, with 10 bases between them. The V gene's germline CDR1 is MDHEN and CDR2 SYDVKM.

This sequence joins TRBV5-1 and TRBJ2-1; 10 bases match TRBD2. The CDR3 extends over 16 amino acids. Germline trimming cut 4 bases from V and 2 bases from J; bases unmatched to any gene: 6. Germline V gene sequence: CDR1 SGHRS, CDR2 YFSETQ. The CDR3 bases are TGCGCCAGCAGCCCCTTTAGCGGGGGGACCTACAATGAGCAGTTCTTC. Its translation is CASSPFSGGTYNEQFF.

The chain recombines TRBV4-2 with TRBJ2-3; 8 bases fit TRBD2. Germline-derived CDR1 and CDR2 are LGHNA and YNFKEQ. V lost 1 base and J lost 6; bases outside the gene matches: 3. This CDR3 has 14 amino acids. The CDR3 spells CASSQGTSRDTQYF. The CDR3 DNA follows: TGTGCCAGCAGCCAAGGGACTAGCAGGGATACGCAGTATTTT.

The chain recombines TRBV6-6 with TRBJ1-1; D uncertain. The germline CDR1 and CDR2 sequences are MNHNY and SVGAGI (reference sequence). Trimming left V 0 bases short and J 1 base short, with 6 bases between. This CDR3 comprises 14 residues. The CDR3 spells CASSYSRGNTEAFF. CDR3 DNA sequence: TGTGCCAGCAGTTACTCGCGGGGGAACACTGAAGCTTTCTTT.

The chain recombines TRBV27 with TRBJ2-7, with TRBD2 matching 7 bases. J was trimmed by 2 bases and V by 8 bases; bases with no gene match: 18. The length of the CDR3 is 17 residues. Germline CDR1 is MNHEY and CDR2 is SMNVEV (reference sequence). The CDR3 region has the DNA TGTGCCAGCGGATGGGGATTGGGGGACTATGAACCCTACGAGCAGTACTTC. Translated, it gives CASGWGLGDYEPYEQYF.

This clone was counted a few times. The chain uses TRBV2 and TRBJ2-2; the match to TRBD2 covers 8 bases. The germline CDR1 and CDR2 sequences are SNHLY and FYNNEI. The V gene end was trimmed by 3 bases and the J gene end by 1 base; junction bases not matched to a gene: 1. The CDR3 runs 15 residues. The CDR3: CASSELAGNTGELFF. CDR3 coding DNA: TGTGCCAGCAGTGAGCTAGCGGGGAACACCGGGGAGCTGTTTTTT.

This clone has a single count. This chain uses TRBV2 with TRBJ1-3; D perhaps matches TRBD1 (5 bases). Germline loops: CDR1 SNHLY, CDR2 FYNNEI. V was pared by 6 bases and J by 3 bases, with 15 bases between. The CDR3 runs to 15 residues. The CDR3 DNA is TGTGCCAGCAGCCCGGGGGGAGGGTTTGGAAACACCATATATTTT. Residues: CASSPGGGFGNTIYF.

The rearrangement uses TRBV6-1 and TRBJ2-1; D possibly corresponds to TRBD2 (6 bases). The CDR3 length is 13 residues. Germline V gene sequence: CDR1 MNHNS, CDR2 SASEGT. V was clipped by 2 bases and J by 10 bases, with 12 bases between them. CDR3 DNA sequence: TGTGCCAGCAGTGAATCAGGCGGAGGGGAGCAGTTCTTC. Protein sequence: CASSESGGGEQFF.

CDR3 residues: CASREIAGTANEKLFF. The CDR3, as DNA: TGTGCCAGCAGAGAGATAGCGGGGACGGCTAATGAAAAACTGTTTTTT. The chain uses TRBV7-8 and TRBJ1-4, with D perhaps matching TRBD1 (5 bases). Deletions cut 6 bases from V and 3 bases from J, with 17 bases between. The CDR3 contains 16 residues. The germline gives CDR1 SGHVS, CDR2 FQNEAQ.

CDR3 nucleotide sequence: TGTGCCAGCGCTCGGGACAGGGGAAACTATGGCTACACCTTC. Translating gives CASARDRGNYGYTF. The chain combines TRBV11-2 with TRBJ1-2; 10 positions match TRBD1. The CDR3 runs 14 residues. Germline values: CDR1 SGHAT, CDR2 FQNNGV. V lost 8 bases and J lost 2; bases outside the gene matches: 5. Combining the CDR3 with reference TRBV11-2 and TRBJ1-2 gives the whole variable domain EAGVAQSPRYKIIEKRQSVAFWCNPISGHATLYWYQQILGQGPKLLIQFQNNGVVDDSQLPKDRFSAERLKGVDSTLKIQPAKLEDSAVYLCASARDRGNYGYTFGSGTRLTVV.

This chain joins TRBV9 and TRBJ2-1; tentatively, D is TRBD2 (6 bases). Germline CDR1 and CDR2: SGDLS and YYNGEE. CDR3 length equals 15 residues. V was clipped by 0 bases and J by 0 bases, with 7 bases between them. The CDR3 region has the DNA TGTGCCAGCAGCGTAGTAGCGGACTCCTACAATGAGCAGTTCTTC. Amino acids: CASSVVADSYNEQFF.

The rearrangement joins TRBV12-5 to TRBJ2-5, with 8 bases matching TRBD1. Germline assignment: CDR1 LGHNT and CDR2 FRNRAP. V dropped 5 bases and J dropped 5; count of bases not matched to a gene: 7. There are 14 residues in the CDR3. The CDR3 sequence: CASGRGQGGETQYF. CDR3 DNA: TGTGCTAGTGGTCGTGGACAGGGCGGTGAGACCCAGTACTTC.

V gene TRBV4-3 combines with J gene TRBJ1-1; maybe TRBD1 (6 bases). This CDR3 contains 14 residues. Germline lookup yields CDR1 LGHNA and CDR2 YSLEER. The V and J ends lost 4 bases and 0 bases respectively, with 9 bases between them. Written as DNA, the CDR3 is TGCGCCAGCAGCCTGGGACAAGTGAACACTGAAGCTTTCTTT. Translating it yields CASSLGQVNTEAFF.

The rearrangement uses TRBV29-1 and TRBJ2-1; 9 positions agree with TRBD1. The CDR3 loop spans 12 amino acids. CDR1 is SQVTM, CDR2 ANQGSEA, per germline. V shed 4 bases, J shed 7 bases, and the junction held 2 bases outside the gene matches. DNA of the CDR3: TGCAGCGTTGGGGACAGGGTTAATGAGCAGTTCTTC. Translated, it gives CSVGDRVNEQFF.